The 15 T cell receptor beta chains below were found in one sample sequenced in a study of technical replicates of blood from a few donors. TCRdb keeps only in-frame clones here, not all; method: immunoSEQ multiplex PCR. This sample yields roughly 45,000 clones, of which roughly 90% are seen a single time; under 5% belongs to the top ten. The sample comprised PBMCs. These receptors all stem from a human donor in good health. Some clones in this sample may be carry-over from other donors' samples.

CDR3: CASSRRGTEAFF. The CDR3 bases are TGTGCCAGCAGTCGCAGGGGGACTGAAGCTTTCTTT. The chain uses TRBV6-5 and TRBJ1-1; 7 bases align to TRBD1. The CDR3 totals 12 residues. Unmatched junction bases numbered 2, after V lost 5 bases and J lost 5 bases. Per germline, CDR1 MNHEY and CDR2 SVGAGI.

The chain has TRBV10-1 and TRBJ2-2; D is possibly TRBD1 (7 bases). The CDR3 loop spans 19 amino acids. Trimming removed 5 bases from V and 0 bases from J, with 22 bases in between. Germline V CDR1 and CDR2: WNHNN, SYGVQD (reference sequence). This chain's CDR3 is CASSFLGRGAGPNTGELFF. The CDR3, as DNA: TGCGCCAGCAGTTTCCTCGGCAGGGGGGCTGGTCCGAACACCGGGGAGCTGTTTTTT.

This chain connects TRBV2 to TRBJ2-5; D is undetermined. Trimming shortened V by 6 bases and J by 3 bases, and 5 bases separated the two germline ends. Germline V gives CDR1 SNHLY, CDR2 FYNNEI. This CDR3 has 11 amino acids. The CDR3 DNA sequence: TGTGCCAGCAGGTCAGAAGAGACCCAGTACTTC. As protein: CASRSEETQYF.

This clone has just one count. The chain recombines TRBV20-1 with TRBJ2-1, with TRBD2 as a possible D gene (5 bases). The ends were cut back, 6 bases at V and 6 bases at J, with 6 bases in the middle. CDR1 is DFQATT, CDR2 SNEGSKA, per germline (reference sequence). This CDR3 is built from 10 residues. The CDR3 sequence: CSADFNEQFF. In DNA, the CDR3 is TGCAGTGCGGACTTCAATGAGCAGTTCTTC.

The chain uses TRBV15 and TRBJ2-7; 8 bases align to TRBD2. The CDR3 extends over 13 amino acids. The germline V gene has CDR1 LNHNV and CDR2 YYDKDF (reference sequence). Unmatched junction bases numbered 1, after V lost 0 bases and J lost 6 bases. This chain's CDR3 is CATSRDAGGEQYF. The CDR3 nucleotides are TGTGCCACCAGCAGAGATGCGGGGGGCGAGCAGTACTTC. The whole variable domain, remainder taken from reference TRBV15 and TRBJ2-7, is DAMVIQNPRYQVTQFGKPVTLSCSQTLNHNVMYWYQQKSSQAPKLLFHYYDKDFNNEADTPDNFQSRRPNTSFCFLDIRSPGLGDTAMYLCATSRDAGGEQYFGPGTRLTVT.

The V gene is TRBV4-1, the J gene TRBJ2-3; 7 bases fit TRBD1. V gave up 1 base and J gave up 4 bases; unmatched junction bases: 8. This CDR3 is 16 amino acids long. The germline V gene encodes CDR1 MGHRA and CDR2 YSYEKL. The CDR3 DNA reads TGCGCCAGCAGCCAAGTATTGGCTAGGGGGCCAGATACGCAGTATTTT. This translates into CASSQVLARGPDTQYF.

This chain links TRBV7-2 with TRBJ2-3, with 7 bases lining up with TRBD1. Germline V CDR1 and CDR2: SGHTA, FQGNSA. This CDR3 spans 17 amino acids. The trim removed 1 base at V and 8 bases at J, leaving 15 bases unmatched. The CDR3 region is CASSLGTGDRVVGTQYF. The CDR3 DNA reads TGTGCCAGCAGCTTAGGAACAGGAGACAGGGTGGTTGGTACGCAGTATTTT. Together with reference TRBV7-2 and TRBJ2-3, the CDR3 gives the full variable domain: GAGVSQSPSNKVTEKGKDVELRCDPISGHTALYWYRQSLGQGLEFLIYFQGNSAPDKSGLPSDRFSAERTGGSVSTLTIQRTQQEDSAVYLCASSLGTGDRVVGTQYFGPGTRLTVL.

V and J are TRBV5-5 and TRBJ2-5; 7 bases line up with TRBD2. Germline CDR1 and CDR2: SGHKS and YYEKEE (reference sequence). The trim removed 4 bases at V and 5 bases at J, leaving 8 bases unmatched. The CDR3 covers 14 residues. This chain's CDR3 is CASSPGGWVETQYF. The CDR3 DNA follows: TGTGCCAGCAGCCCCGGGGGGTGGGTGGAGACCCAGTACTTC.

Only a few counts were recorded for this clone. For the CDR3, the DNA is TGCGCCAGCAGCGGATCCGGGGTCTCTGGGGCCAACGTCCTGACTTTC. Amino acids: CASSGSGVSGANVLTF. The J gene is TRBJ2-6, the V gene TRBV5-1; perhaps TRBD2 as D (5 bases). CDR3 length: 16 amino acids. The V gene's germline CDR1 is SGHRS and CDR2 YFSETQ. V was clipped by 4 bases and J by 0 bases, with 11 bases between them.

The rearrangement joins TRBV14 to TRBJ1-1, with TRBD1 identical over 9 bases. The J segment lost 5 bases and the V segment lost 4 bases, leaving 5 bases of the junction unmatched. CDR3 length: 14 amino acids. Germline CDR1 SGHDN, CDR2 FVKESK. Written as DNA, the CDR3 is TGTGCCAGCAGCCCGGACAGGGGCGTTACTGAAGCTTTCTTT. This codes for CASSPDRGVTEAFF.

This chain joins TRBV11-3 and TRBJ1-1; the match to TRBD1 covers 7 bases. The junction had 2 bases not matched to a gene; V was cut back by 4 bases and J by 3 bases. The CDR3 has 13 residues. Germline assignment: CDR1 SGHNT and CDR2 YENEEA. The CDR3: CASSSGGYTEAFF. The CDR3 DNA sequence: TGTGCCAGCAGCTCAGGGGGGTACACTGAAGCTTTCTTT.

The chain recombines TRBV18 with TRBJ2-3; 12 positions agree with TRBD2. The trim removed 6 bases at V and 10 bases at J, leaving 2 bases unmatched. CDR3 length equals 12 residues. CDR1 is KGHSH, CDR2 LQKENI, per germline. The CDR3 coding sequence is TGTGCCAGCTCGCGGACTAGCGGGGCGCAGTATTTT. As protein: CASSRTSGAQYF.

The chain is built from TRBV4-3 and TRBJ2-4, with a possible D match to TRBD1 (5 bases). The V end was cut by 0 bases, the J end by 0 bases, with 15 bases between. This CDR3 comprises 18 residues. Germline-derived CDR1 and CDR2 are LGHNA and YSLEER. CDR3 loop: CASSQEGPRTLAKNIQYF. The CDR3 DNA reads TGCGCCAGCAGCCAAGAAGGTCCGCGGACATTAGCCAAAAACATTCAGTACTTC.

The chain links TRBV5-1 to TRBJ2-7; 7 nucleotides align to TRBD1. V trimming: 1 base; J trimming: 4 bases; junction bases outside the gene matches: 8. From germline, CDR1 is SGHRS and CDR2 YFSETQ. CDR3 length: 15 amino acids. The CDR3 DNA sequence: TGCGCCAGCAGCTTGTGGCAGGGGGTCGCGTACGAGCAGTACTTC. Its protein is CASSLWQGVAYEQYF.

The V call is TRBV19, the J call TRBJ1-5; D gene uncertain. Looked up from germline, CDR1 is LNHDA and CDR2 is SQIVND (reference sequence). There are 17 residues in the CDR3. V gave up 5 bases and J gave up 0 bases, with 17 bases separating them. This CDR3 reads CASSAPGGFNSNQPQHF. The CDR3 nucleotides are TGTGCCAGTAGTGCCCCCGGAGGGTTTAATAGCAATCAGCCCCAGCATTTT.